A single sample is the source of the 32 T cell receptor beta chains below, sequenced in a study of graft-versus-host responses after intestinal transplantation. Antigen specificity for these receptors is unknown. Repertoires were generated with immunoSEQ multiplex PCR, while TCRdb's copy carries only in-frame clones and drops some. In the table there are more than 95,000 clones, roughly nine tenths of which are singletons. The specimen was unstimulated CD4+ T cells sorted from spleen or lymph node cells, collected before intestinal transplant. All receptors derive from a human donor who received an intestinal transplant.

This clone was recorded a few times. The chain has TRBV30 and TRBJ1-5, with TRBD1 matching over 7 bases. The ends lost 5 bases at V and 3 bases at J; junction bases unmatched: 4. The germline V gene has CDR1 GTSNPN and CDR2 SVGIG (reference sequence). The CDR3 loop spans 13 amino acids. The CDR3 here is CAWAGQINQPQHF. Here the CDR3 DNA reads TGTGCCTGGGCGGGACAGATCAATCAGCCCCAGCATTTT.

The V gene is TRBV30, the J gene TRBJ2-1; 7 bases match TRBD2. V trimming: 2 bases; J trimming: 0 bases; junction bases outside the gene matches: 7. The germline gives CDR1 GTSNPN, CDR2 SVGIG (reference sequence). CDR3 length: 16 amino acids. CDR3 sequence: CAWSPLGGSSYNEQFF. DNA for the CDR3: TGTGCCTGGAGTCCTCTTGGCGGGAGCTCCTACAATGAGCAGTTCTTC.

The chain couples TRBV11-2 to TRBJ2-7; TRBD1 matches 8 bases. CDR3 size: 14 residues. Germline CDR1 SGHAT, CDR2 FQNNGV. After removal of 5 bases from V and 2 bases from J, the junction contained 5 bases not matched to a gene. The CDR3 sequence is CASSPGQGAYEQYF. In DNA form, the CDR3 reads TGTGCCAGCAGCCCCGGACAGGGAGCCTACGAGCAGTACTTC. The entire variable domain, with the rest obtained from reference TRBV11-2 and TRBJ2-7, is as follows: EAGVAQSPRYKIIEKRQSVAFWCNPISGHATLYWYQQILGQGPKLLIQFQNNGVVDDSQLPKDRFSAERLKGVDSTLKIQPAKLEDSAVYLCASSPGQGAYEQYFGPGTRLTVT.

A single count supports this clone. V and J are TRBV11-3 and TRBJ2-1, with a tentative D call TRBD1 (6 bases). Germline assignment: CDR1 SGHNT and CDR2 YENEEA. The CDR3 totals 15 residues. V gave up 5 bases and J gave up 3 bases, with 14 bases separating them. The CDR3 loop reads CASSDRDKDYNEQFF. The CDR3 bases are TGTGCCAGCAGCGACCGGGACAAGGACTACAATGAGCAGTTCTTC.

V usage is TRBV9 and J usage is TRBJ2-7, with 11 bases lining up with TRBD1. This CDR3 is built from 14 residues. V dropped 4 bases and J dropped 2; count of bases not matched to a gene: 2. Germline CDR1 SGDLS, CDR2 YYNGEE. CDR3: CASSPGQGAYEQYF. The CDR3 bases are TGTGCCAGCAGCCCGGGACAGGGGGCCTACGAGCAGTACTTC. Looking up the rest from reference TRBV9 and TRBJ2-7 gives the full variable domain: DSGVTQTPKHLITATGQRVTLRCSPRSGDLSVYWYQQSLDQGLQFLIQYYNGEERAKGNILERFSAQQFPDLHSELNLSSLELGDSALYFCASSPGQGAYEQYFGPGTRLTVT.

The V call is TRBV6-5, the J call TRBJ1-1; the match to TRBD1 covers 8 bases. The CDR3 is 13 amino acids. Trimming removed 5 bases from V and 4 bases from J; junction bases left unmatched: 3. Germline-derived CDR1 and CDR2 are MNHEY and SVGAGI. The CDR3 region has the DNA TGTGCCAGCAGTGGACAGGGAATCACTGAAGCTTTCTTT. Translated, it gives CASSGQGITEAFF.

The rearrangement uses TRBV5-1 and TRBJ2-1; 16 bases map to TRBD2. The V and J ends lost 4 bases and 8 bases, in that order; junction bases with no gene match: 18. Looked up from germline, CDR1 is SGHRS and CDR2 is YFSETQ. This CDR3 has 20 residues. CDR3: CASSQSPGLAGGPKSDEQFF. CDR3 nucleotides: TGCGCCAGCAGCCAATCCCCGGGACTAGCGGGAGGGCCTAAGTCAGATGAGCAGTTCTTC.

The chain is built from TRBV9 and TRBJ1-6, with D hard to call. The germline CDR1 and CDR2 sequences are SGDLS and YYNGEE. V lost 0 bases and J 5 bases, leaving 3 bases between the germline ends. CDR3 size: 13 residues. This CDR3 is CASSVGDNSPLHF. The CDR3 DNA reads TGTGCCAGCAGCGTAGGAGATAATTCACCCCTCCACTTT.

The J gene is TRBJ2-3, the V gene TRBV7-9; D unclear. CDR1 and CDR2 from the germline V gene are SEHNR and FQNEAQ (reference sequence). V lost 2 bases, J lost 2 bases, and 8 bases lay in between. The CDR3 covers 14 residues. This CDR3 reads CASSLLSITDTQYF. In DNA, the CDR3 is TGTGCCAGCAGCTTATTGAGTATCACAGATACGCAGTATTTT.

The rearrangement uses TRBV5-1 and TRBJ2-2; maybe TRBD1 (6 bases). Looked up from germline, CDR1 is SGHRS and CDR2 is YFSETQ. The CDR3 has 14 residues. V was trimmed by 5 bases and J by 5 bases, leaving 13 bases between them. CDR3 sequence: CASSFLQGTGELFF. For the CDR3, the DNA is TGCGCCAGCAGTTTTTTACAGGGTACCGGGGAGCTGTTTTTT.

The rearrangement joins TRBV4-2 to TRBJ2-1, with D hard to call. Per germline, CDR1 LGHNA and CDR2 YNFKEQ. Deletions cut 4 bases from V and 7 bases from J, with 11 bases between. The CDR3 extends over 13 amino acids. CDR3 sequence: CASSRADKNEQFF. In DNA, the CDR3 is TGTGCCAGCAGCCGGGCCGACAAGAATGAGCAGTTCTTC.

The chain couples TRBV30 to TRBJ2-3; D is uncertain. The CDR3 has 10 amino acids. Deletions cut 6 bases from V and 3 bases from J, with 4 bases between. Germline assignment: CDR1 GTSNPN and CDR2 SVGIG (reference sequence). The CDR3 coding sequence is TGTGCCTGTTCGACAGATACGCAGTATTTT. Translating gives CACSTDTQYF.

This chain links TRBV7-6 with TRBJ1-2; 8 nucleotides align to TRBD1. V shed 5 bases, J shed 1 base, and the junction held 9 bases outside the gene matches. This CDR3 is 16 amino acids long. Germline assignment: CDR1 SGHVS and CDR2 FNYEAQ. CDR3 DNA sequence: TGTGCCAGCAGCCTTCGGACAGGGCCGGATAACTATGGCTACACCTTC. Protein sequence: CASSLRTGPDNYGYTF. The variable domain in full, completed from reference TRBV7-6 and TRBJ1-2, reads GAGVSQSPRYKVTKRGQDVALRCDPISGHVSLYWYRQALGQGPEFLTYFNYEAQQDKSGLPNDRFSAERPEGSISTLTIQRTEQRDSAMYRCASSLRTGPDNYGYTFGSGTRLTVV.

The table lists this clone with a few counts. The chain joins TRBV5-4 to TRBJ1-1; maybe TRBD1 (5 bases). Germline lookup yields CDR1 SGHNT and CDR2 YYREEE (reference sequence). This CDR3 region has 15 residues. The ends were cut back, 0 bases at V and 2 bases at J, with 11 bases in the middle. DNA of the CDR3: TGTGCCAGCAGCTTGGCCTCCCAGGGTAACACTGAAGCTTTCTTT. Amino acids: CASSLASQGNTEAFF. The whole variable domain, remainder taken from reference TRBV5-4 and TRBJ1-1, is ETGVTQSPTHLIKTRGQQVTLRCSSQSGHNTVSWYQQALGQGPQFIFQYYREEENGRGNFPPRFSGLQFPNYSSELNVNALELDDSALYLCASSLASQGNTEAFFGQGTRLTVV.

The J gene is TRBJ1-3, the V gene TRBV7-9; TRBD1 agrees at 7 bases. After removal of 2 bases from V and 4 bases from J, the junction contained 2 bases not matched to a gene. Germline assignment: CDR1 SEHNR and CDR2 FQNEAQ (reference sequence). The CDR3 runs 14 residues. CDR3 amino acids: CASSLQGDGNTIYF. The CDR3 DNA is TGTGCCAGCAGCTTACAGGGGGACGGAAACACCATATATTTT.

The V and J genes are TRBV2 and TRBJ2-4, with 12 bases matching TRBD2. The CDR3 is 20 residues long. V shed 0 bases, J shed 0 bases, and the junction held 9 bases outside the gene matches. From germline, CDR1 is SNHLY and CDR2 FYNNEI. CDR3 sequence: CASSEASLAGGVLAKNIQYF. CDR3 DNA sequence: TGTGCCAGCAGTGAAGCCAGCCTAGCGGGAGGGGTTCTAGCCAAAAACATTCAGTACTTC.

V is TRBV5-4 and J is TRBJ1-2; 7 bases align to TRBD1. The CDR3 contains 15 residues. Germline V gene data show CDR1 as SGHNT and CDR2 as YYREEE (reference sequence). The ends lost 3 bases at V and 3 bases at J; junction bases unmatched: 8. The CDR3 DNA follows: TGTGCCAGCAGCTACACCCTAACAGGGGACTATGGCTACACCTTC. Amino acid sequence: CASSYTLTGDYGYTF.

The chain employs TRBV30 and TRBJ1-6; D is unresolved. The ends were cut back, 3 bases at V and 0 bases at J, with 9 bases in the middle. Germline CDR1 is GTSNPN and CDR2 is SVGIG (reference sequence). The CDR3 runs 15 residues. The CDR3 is CAWSEQSSYNSPLHF. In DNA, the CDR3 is TGTGCCTGGAGCGAACAGAGCTCCTATAATTCACCCCTCCACTTT. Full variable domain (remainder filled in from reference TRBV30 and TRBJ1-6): SQTIHQWPATLVQPVGSPLSLECTVEGTSNPNLYWYRQAAGRGLQLLFYSVGIGQISSEVPQNLSASRPQDRQFILSSKKLLLSDSGFYLCAWSEQSSYNSPLHFGNGTRLTVT.

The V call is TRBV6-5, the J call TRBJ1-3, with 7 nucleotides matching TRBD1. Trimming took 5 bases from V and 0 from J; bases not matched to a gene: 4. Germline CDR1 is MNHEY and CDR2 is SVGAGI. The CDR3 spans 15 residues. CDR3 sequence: CASSRGTVSGNTIYF. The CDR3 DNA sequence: TGTGCCAGCAGTCGCGGGACAGTCTCTGGAAACACCATATATTTT.

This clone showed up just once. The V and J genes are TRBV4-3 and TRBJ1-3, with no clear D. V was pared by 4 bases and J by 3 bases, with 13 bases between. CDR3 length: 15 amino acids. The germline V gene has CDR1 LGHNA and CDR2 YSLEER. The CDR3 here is CASSPTPLIGNTIYF. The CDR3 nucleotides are TGCGCCAGCAGCCCCACACCTTTAATTGGAAACACCATATATTTT.

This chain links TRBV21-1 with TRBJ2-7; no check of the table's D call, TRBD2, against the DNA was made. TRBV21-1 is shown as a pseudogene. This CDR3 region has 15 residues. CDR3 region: CASSSSAGTNDEQYF. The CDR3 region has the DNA TGTGCCAGCAGCAGCTCTGCGGGGACCAACGACGAGCAGTACTTC.

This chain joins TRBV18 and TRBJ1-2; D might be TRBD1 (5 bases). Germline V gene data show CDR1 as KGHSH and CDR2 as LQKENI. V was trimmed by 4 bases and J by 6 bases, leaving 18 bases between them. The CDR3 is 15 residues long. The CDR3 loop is CASSLSRGDGDGYTF. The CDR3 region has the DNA TGTGCCAGCTCACTCAGTCGGGGGGACGGCGATGGCTACACCTTC.

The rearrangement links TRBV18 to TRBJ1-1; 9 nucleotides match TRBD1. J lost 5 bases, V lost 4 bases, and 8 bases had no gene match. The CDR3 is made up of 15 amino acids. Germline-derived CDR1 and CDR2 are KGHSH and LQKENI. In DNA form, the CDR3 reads TGTGCCAGCTCACTATCCGTGGACAGGGGAACTGAAGCTTTCTTT. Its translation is CASSLSVDRGTEAFF.

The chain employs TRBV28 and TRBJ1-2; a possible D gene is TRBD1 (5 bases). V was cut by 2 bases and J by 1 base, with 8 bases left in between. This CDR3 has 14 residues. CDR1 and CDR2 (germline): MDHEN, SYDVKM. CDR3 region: CASSLPGFNYGYTF. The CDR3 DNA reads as TGTGCCAGCAGTTTACCAGGGTTTAACTATGGCTACACCTTC.

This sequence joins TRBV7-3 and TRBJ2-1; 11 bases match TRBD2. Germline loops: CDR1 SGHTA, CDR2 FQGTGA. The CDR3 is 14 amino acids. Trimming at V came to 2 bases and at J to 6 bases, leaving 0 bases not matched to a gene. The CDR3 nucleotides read TGTGCCAGCAGCTTACTAGCGGGGGGCAATGAGCAGTTCTTC. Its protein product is CASSLLAGGNEQFF.

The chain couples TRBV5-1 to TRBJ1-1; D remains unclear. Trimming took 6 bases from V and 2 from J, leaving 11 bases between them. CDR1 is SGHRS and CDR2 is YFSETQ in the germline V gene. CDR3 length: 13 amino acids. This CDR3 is CASTRTVNTEAFF. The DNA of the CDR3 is TGCGCCAGCACCCGAACAGTTAACACTGAAGCTTTCTTT.

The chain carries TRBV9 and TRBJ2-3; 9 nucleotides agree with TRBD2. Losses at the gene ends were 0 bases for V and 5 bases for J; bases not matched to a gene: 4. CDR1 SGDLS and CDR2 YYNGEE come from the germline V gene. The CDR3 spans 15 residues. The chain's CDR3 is CASSVGLAGQDTQYF. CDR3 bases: TGTGCCAGCAGCGTAGGGCTAGCGGGACAAGATACGCAGTATTTT.

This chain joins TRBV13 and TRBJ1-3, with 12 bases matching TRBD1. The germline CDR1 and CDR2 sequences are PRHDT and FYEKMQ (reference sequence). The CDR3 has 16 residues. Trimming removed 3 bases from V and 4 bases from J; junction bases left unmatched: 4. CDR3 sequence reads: CASSFPGQGAGNTIYF. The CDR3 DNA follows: TGTGCCAGCAGCTTCCCGGGACAGGGGGCCGGAAACACCATATATTTT.

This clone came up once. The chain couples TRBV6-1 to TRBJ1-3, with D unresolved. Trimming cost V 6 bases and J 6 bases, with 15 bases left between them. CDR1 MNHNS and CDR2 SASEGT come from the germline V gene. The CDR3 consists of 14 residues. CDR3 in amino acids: CASRPGLRQNTIYF. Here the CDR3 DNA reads TGTGCCAGCAGACCGGGTCTACGCCAAAACACCATATATTTT.

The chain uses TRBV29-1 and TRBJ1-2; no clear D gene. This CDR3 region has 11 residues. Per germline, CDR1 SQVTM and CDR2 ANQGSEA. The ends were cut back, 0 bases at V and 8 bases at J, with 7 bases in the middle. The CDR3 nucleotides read TGCAGCGTTGAAGAAATGAGGGGCTACACCTTC. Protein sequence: CSVEEMRGYTF.

The CDR3 bases are TGTGCCTGGAGGGCAACAGGTTTAAGGGGAAACACCATATATTTT. Protein product: CAWRATGLRGNTIYF. The rearrangement uses TRBV30 and TRBJ1-3; D might be TRBD1 (5 bases). This CDR3 is built from 15 residues. Germline V lookup: CDR1 GTSNPN, CDR2 SVGIG (reference sequence). V lost 3 bases, J lost 4 bases, and 16 bases lay in between.

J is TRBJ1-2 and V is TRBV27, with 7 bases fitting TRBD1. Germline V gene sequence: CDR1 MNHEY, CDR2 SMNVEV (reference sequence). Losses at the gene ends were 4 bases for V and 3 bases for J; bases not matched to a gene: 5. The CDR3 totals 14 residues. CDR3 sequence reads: CASSSHGTDYGYTF. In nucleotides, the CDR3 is TGTGCCAGCAGTTCCCACGGGACAGACTATGGCTACACCTTC.